This T cell receptor (beta chain) was observed in a study of tumor-infiltrating lymphocytes in primary liver carcinoma. Background on the study: Donors underwent surgery for histopathologically diagnosed primary liver carcinoma.

In addition to blood RNA drawn from unsorted whole blood, germline DNA was extracted. TCR beta cDNA came from roughly 0.45 ug total RNA, primed with a constant-region primer. Libraries covering TCR beta were generated through three nested multiplex PCR rounds (using a slightly modified ARM-PCR). For 10 cycles apiece, the opening two PCR rounds ran with TRBV1-TRBV30 forward primers and a C-beta reverse primer. MiXCR was run by TCRdb on the multiplex PCR reads, yielding one entry per CDR3 protein. The sample carries about 300,000 distinct CDR3 sequences, 55% to 65% recorded once. About this clonotype: Its antigen is not identified.

Whole-study findings and limits: Paired tumor-adjacent and tumor-blood samples overlapped less than tumor region pairs did.

Trimming stripped 8 bases from V and 7 bases from J, with 11 bases between. This CDR3 region has 11 residues. Germline CDR1 reads MNHNY; CDR2 reads SVGAGI (reference sequence). The rearrangement links TRBV6-6 to TRBJ1-2; D is perhaps TRBD1 (6 bases). Material for sequencing was peripheral blood. The clonotype comes from a man aged 35 to 55 with primary liver carcinoma and hepatitis B virus infection. CDR3 nucleotides: TGTGCCAGCCGGGGAGGGGGTGGCTACACCTTC. Its protein is CASRGGGGYTF.